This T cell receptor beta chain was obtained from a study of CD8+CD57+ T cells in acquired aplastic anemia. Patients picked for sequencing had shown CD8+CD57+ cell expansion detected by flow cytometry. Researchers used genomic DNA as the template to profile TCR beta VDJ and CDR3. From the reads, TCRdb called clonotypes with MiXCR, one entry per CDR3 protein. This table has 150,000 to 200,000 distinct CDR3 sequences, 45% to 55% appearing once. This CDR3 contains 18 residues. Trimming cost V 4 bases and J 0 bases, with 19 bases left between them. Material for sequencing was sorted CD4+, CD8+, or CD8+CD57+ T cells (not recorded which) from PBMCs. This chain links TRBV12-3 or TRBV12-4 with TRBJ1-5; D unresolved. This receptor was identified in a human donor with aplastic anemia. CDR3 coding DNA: TGTGCCAGCAGTTCTACAGCGGACCTCATCTATAGCAATCAGCCCCAGCATTTT. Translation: CASSSTADLIYSNQPQHF.